The 20 T cell receptor beta chains below come from one sample, sequenced in a study of T cells in Graves' hyperthyroidism and ophthalmopathy. Regions amplified from RNA transcripts were the TCR beta CDR3 regions. The HTBI primer set drove a first-round RT-PCR of the TCR CDR3. TCRdb reanalysed the multiplex PCR reads using MiXCR and keeps one entry per CDR3 protein. The sample yields about 760,000 distinct CDR3 sequences, approximately 40% seen once. Sequencing was done on a sample of blood. These receptors were taken from a woman in her thirties or forties with Graves' hyperthyroidism.

The chain is built from TRBV5-1 and TRBJ2-2; no clear D. Germline assignment: CDR1 SGHRS and CDR2 YFSETQ. CDR3 length: 16 residues. V dropped 0 bases and J dropped 7 bases, with 16 bases sitting between them. The CDR3 loop reads CASSLGLGGVLGELFF. CDR3 DNA: TGCGCCAGCAGCTTGGGGTTGGGCGGCGTCCTCGGGGAGCTGTTTTTT.

This clonotype was counted many times. V gene TRBV7-2 combines with J gene TRBJ1-1; no clear D. Germline CDR1 is SGHTA and CDR2 is FQGNSA. With 7 bases removed from V and 1 base from J, the gap between germline ends came to 13 bases. This CDR3 region has 14 residues. The CDR3 spells CASTVILGNTEAFF. In DNA, the CDR3 is TGTGCCAGCACCGTTATTCTAGGGAACACTGAAGCTTTCTTT. Complete variable domain (other parts from reference TRBV7-2 and TRBJ1-1): GAGVSQSPSNKVTEKGKDVELRCDPISGHTALYWYRQSLGQGLEFLIYFQGNSAPDKSGLPSDRFSAERTGGSVSTLTIQRTQQEDSAVYLCASTVILGNTEAFFGQGTRLTVV.

This clonotype has just one count. The chain is built from TRBV12-3 or TRBV12-4 and TRBJ1-2; D call uncertain. The CDR3 spans 16 residues. Trimming pared 1 base from V and 2 bases from J, leaving 14 bases between. The DNA of the CDR3 is TGTGCCAGCAGTTTAGTGACGGGTAGGGAGAACTATGGCTACACCTTC. Protein product: CASSLVTGRENYGYTF.

This clonotype appeared many times. The chain couples TRBV7-6 to TRBJ1-3; no clear D. Germline V CDR1 and CDR2: SGHVS, FNYEAQ. CDR3 length: 14 residues. The V and J ends lost 4 bases and 3 bases respectively, with 10 bases between them. The CDR3 region is CASSWGSDGNTIYF. In nucleotides, the CDR3 is TGTGCCAGCAGCTGGGGAAGTGATGGAAACACCATATATTTT.

The V and J genes are TRBV6-5 and TRBJ2-5, with 9 bases aligning to TRBD2. Trimming took 6 bases from V and 4 from J; bases not matched to a gene: 9. The CDR3 totals 15 residues. Germline CDR1 MNHEY, CDR2 SVGAGI. The CDR3: CASRHGGGVRETQYF. The CDR3 nucleotides read TGTGCCAGCAGGCATGGCGGGGGGGTAAGAGAGACCCAGTACTTC.

In regard to this clonotype: A read error may account for a junction end that differs from germline. V and J are TRBV20-1 and TRBJ2-7, with 10 positions matching TRBD1. Germline V lookup: CDR1 DFQATT, CDR2 SNEGSKA (reference sequence). The CDR3 is 16 residues long. The CDR3 nucleotides are TGCGGTGCCGCCGGGACAGGGGCGCTGAATTACTACGAGCAGTACTTC. Its protein product is CGAAGTGALNYYEQYF.

This clonotype has a count of ten or more. The V call is TRBV10-3, the J call TRBJ2-7, with no clear D. The CDR3 totals 12 residues. V dropped 4 bases and J dropped 1 base, with 5 bases sitting between them. CDR1 ENHRY and CDR2 SYGVKD come from the germline V gene. This CDR3 reads CAISATSYEQYF. The CDR3 coding sequence is TGTGCCATCAGTGCAACATCCTACGAGCAGTACTTC.

V and J are TRBV4-2 and TRBJ1-2, with D perhaps TRBD1 (6 bases). The germline V gene encodes CDR1 LGHNA and CDR2 YNFKEQ. This CDR3 comprises 15 residues. V shed 7 bases and J shed 2 bases, with 17 bases lying between them. As DNA, the CDR3 is TGTGCCAGCACCGAACAGGGACATCTAAACTATGGCTACACCTTC. Its protein is CASTEQGHLNYGYTF.

In this sample, this clonotype turned up many times. The CDR3 protein is CATSDNRAEPQHF. CDR3 coding DNA: TGTGCCACCAGTGACAACAGGGCTGAGCCCCAGCATTTT. V and J are TRBV24-1 and TRBJ1-5; a possible D gene is TRBD1 (6 bases). The V and J ends lost 4 bases and 8 bases respectively, with 11 bases between them. The CDR3 loop spans 13 amino acids. The V gene's germline CDR1 is KGHDR and CDR2 SFDVKD.

This clonotype was recorded at least ten times. The chain employs TRBV19 and TRBJ1-5; no clear D gene. This CDR3 is 13 amino acids long. Germline CDR1 reads LNHDA; CDR2 reads SQIVND (reference sequence). V shed 1 base and J shed 4 bases, with 5 bases lying between them. The CDR3 DNA reads as TGTGCCAGTAGTATAGGCAAAAATCAGCCCCAGCATTTT. Its translation is CASSIGKNQPQHF.

This clonotype was counted between two and nine times. This chain joins TRBV12-3 or TRBV12-4 and TRBJ2-2; D gene ambiguous. The V end lost 3 bases, the J end lost 6 bases, and 11 bases lay between the germline ends. This CDR3 has 14 residues. The CDR3 DNA reads TGTGCCAGCAGTTTTAATCCAGCCCCCGGGGAGCTGTTTTTT. Its translation is CASSFNPAPGELFF.

This clonotype turned up a few times. The V call is TRBV12-3 or TRBV12-4, the J call TRBJ2-5, with D possibly matching TRBD1 (6 bases). This CDR3 is 15 amino acids long. V shed 5 bases and J shed 5 bases, with 18 bases lying between them. The CDR3 DNA is TGTGCCAGCAGTCCCACGACAGGTCGGAAGGAGACCCAGTACTTC. Translated, it gives CASSPTTGRKETQYF.

The chain has TRBV5-1 and TRBJ1-5, with 8 bases identical to TRBD1. Germline CDR1 SGHRS, CDR2 YFSETQ. The CDR3 is 15 amino acids. The J segment lost 5 bases and the V segment lost 2 bases, leaving 6 bases of the junction unmatched. Here the CDR3 reads CASSLTGTGYQPQHF. In DNA form, the CDR3 reads TGCGCCAGCAGCTTAACCGGGACAGGTTATCAGCCCCAGCATTTT.

In its sample, this clonotype was seen many times. This sequence joins TRBV12-3 or TRBV12-4 and TRBJ1-2; D is unresolved. The germline V and J ends were trimmed by 9 bases and 5 bases, with 7 bases remaining between them. The length of the CDR3 is 10 residues. The CDR3 is CARRCYGYTF. In nucleotides, the CDR3 is TGTGCCAGAAGGTGTTATGGCTACACCTTC.

This clonotype was seen at least ten times. The V call is TRBV29-1, the J call TRBJ1-3; no clear D gene. This CDR3 spans 15 amino acids. Trimming shortened V by 0 bases and J by 2 bases, and 11 bases separated the two germline ends. Germline CDR1 SQVTM, CDR2 ANQGSEA. CDR3 in DNA: TGCAGCGTTGAAGACCCTCGGGAGGCTGGAAACACCATATATTTT. Protein: CSVEDPREAGNTIYF.

The J gene is TRBJ2-1, the V gene TRBV7-3; 14 bases line up with TRBD2. Germline CDR1 is SGHTA and CDR2 is FQGTGA. The ends lost 2 bases at V and 10 bases at J; junction bases unmatched: 16. CDR3 length: 19 amino acids. In nucleotides, the CDR3 is TGTGCCAGCAGCTTAGGACCTGGCGGGACTAGCGGGAGAGGGCGGGAGCAGTTCTTC. It specifies CASSLGPGGTSGRGREQFF.

At least ten counts were recorded for this clonotype. The CDR3, as DNA: TGTGCCAGTAGTGTACGGACAGGGATGGGCAGCAATCAGCCCCAGCATTTT. Encoded protein: CASSVRTGMGSNQPQHF. The chain recombines TRBV19 with TRBJ1-5; TRBD1 aligns across 8 bases. The CDR3 has 17 residues. Trimming removed 5 bases from V and 1 base from J; junction bases left unmatched: 10. The V gene's germline CDR1 is LNHDA and CDR2 SQIVND (reference sequence).

This clonotype has just one count. A much larger clone is a single base away; this may be a read error. The rearrangement links TRBV20-1 to TRBJ2-7; 7 bases match TRBD1. The CDR3 is 14 amino acids. Germline CDR1 is DFQATT and CDR2 is SNEGSKA (reference sequence). Written as DNA, the CDR3 is TGCAGTGCTACGGGACAGCGACTTTACTACGAGCAGTGCTTC. This sequence encodes CSATGQRLYYEQCF.

This clonotype has a count of ten or more. Here the CDR3 DNA reads TGTGCCAGCAGCTTAGGTTGGCACGGGGAGCTGTTTTTT. The encoded protein is CASSLGWHGELFF. This chain uses TRBV7-2 with TRBJ2-2; D unclear. Trimming shortened V by 1 base and J by 7 bases, and 7 bases separated the two germline ends. Germline assignment: CDR1 SGHTA and CDR2 FQGNSA. This CDR3 has 13 amino acids.

On this clonotype: At one of its ends the junction is not consistent with the germline gene, which may arise from a read error. V is TRBV24-1 and J is TRBJ2-7; 7 bases align to TRBD1. The germline CDR1 and CDR2 sequences are KGHDR and SFDVKD. This CDR3 is 15 amino acids long. CDR3: CASSYLDREPYEQYF. The CDR3 DNA is TGTGCCAGCAGTTATCTCGACAGGGAACCCTACGAGCAGTACTTC.